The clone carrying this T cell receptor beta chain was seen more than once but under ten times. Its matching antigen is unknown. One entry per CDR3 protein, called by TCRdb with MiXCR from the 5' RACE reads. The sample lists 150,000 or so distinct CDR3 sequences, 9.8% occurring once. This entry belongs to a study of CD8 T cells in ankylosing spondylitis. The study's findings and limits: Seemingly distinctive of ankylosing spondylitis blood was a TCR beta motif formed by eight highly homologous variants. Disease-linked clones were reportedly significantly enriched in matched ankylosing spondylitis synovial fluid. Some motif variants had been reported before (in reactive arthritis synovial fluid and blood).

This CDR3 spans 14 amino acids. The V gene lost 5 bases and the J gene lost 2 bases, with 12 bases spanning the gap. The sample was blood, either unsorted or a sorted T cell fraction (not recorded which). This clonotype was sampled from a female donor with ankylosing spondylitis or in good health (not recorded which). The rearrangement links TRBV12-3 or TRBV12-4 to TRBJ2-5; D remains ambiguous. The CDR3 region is CASSTPGRQETQYF. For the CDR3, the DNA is TGTGCCAGCAGTACACCGGGCAGGCAAGAGACCCAGTACTTC.